This TCR beta chain was captured in a study of memory CD8 T cells in hepatitis C reinfection. Study at large: Two donors cleared primary HCV but became chronic after reinfection. Between 55 and 20 weeks before reinfection detection, pre-reinfection samples were drawn.

Assay used: immunoSEQ multiplex PCR; TCRdb lists only in-frame clones, some missing. The data contain under 60,000 clones, roughly 90% of them singletons. V shed 3 bases and J 8 bases; nucleotides not matched to a gene: 5. The CDR3 has 14 amino acids. In germline, CDR1 is SEHNR, CDR2 FQNEAQ (reference sequence). Time point specified: pre-reinfection, 55 to 20 weeks before reinfection detection. No in vitro expansion preceded TCR sequencing of the sorted cells. The TCR was taken from a young man with hepatitis C virus infection. The chain links TRBV7-9 to TRBJ2-1, with 9 bases lining up with TRBD2. Sequenced material: naive CD8+ T cells sorted from blood. The CDR3 region has the DNA TGTGCCAGCAGCTTTGGTAGCGGGAGTGATGAGCAGTTCTTC. Translation gives CASSFGSGSDEQFF.